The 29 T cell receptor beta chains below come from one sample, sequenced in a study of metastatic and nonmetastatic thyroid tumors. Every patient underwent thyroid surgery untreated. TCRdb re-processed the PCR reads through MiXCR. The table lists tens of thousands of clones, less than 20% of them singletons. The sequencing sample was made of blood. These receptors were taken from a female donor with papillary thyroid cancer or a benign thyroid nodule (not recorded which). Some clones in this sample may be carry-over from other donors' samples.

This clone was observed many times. For the CDR3, the DNA is TGCAGTGCCACCTCACCGTGGGCCTACGAGCAGTACTTC. It specifies CSATSPWAYEQYF. The chain joins TRBV20-1 to TRBJ2-7, with unresolved D. This CDR3 is 13 amino acids long. Germline values: CDR1 DFQATT, CDR2 SNEGSKA (reference sequence). Trimming stripped 6 bases from V and 2 bases from J, with 14 bases between.

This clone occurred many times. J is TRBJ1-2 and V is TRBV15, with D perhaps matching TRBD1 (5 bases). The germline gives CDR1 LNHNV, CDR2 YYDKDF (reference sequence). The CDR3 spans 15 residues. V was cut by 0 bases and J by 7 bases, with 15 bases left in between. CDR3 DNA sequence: TGTGCCACCAGCAGAGATCAGGGTAATGGCGGTGGCTACACCTTC. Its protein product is CATSRDQGNGGGYTF.

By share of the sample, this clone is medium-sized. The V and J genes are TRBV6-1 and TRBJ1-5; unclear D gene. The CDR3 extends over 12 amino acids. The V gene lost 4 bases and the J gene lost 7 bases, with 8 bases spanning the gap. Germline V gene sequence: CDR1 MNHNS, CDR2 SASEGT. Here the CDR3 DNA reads TGTGCCAGCAGTGGCCGAGGGCAGCCCCAGCATTTT. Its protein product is CASSGRGQPQHF.

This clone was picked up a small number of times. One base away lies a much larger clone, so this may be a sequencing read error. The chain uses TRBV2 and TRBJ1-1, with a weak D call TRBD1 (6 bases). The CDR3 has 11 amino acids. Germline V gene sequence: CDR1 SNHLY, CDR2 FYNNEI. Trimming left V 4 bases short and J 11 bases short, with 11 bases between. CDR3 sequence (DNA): TGTGCCAGCAGTGGGACAGTGATGGCTTTCTTT. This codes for CASSGTVMAFF.

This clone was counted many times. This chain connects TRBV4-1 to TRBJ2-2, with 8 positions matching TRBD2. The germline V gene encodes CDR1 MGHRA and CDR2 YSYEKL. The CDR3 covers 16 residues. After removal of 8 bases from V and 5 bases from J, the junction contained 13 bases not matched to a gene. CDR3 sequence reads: CASRLGSGVTTGELFF. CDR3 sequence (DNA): TGCGCCAGCCGCCTGGGTAGCGGGGTAACTACCGGGGAGCTGTTTTTT.

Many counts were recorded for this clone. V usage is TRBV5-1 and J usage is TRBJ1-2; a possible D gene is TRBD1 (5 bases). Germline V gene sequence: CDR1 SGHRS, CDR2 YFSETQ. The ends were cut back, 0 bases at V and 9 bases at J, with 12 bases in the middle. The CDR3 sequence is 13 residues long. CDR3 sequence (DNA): TGCGCCAGCAGCTTGGTAGGGGAGCGGAGCTACACCTTC. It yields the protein CASSLVGERSYTF.

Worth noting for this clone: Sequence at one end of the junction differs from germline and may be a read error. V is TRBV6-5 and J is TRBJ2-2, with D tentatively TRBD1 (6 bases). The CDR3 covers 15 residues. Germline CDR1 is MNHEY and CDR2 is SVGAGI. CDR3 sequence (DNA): TGTGCCAGCAGTTACCCGGGCGGACAGACCGTGGAGCTGTTTTTT. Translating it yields CASSYPGGQTVELFF.

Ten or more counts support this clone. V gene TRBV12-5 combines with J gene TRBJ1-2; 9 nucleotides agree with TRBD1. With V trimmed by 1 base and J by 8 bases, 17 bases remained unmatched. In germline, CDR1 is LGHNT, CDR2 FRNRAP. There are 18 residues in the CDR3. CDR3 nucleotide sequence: TGTGCTAGTGGTTTGGACCGGGACAGGGATAACTTTCGGGGAGGCTACACCTTC. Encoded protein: CASGLDRDRDNFRGGYTF.

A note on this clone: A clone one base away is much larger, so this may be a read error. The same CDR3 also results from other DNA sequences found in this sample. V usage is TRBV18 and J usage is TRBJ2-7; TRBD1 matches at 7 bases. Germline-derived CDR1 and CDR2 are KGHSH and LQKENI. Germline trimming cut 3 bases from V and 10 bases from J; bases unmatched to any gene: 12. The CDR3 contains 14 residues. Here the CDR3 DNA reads TGTGCCAGCTCACCGGACAGGAATCACTACGGTCAGTACTTC. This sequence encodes CASSPDRNHYGQYF.

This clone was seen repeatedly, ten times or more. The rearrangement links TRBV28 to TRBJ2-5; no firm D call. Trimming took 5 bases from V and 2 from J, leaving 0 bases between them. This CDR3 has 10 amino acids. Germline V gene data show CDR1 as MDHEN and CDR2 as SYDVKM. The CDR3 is CASSQETQYF. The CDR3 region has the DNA TGTGCCAGCAGTCAAGAGACCCAGTACTTC.

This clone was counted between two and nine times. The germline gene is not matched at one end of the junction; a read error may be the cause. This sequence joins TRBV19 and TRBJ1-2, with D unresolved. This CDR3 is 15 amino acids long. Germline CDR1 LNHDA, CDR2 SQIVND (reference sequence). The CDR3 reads CASTGRTVANYCYTF. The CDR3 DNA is TGTGCCAGTACGGGCCGAACAGTAGCTAACTATTGCTACACCTTC. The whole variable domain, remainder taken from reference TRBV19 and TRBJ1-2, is DGGITQSPKYLFRKEGQNVTLSCEQNLNHDAMYWYRQDPGQGLRLIYYSQIVNDFQKGDIAEGYSVSREKKESFPLTVTSAQKNPTAFYLCASTGRTVANYCYTFGSGTRLTVV.

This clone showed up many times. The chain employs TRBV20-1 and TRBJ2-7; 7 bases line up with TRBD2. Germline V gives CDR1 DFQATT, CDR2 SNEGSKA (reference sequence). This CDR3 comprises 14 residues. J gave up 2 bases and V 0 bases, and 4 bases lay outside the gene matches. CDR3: CSARDWTSPYEQYF. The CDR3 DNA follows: TGCAGTGCTAGAGATTGGACTAGTCCCTACGAGCAGTACTTC.

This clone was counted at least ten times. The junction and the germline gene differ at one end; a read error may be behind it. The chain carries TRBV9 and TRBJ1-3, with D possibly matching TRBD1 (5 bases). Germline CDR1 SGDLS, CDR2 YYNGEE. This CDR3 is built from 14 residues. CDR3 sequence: CASSPRDSGDTIYF. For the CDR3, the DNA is TGTGCCAGCAGCCCTCGGGACTCTGGAGACACCATATATTTT.

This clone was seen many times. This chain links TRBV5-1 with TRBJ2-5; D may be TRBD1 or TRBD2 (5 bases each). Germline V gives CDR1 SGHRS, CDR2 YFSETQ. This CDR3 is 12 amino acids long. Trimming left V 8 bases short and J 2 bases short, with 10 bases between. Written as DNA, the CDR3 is TGCGCCAGTAGGGACCAGCAAGAGACCCAGTACTTC. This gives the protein CASRDQQETQYF.

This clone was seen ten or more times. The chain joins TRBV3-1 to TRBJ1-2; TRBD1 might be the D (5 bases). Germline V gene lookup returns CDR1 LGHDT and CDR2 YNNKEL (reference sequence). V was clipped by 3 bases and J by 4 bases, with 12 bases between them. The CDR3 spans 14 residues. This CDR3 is CASSHLTVAYGYTF. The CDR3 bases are TGTGCCAGCAGCCACCTGACAGTTGCCTATGGCTACACCTTC.

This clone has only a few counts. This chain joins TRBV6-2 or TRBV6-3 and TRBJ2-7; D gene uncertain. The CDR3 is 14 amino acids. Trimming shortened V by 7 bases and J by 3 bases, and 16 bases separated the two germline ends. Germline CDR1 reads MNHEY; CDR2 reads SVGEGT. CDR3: CASTPRFQLYEQYF. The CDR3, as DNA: TGTGCCAGCACCCCCCGGTTTCAGCTCTACGAGCAGTACTTC.

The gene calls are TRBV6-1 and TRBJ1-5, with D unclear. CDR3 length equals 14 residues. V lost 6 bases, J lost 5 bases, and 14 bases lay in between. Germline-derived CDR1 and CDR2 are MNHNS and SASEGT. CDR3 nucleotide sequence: TGTGCCAGCAGCCGCGGTACCGGGTATCAGCCCCAGCATTTT. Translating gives CASSRGTGYQPQHF.

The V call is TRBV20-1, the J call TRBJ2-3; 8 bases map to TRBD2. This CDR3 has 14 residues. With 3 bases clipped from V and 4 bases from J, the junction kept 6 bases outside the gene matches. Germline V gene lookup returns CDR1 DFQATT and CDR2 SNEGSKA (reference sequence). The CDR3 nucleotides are TGCAGTGCTAGGAGCGGGAGTAAAGCAGATACGCAGTATTTT. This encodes CSARSGSKADTQYF.

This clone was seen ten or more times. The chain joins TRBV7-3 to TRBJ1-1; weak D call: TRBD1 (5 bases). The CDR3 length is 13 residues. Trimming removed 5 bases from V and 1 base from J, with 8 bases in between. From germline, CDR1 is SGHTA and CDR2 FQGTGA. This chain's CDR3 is CASSLGQNTEAFF. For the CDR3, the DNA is TGTGCCAGCAGCCTAGGACAGAACACTGAAGCTTTCTTT. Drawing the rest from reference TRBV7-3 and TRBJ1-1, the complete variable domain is GAGVSQTPSNKVTEKGKYVELRCDPISGHTALYWYRQSLGQGPEFLIYFQGTGAADDSGLPNDRFFAVRPEGSVSTLKIQRTERGDSAVYLCASSLGQNTEAFFGQGTRLTVV.

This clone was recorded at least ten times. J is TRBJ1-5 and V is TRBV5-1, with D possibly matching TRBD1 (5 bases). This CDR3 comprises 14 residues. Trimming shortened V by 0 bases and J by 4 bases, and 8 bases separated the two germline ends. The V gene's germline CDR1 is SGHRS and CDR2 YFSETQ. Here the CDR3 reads CASSLVAGNQPQHF. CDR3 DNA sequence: TGCGCCAGCAGCTTGGTGGCAGGGAATCAGCCCCAGCATTTT.

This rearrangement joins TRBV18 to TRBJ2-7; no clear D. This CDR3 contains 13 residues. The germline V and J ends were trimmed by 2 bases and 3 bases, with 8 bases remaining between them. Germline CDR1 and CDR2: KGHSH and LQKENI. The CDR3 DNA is TGTGCCAGCTCACCAGAGTCGAGCTACGAGCAGTACTTC. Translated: CASSPESSYEQYF.

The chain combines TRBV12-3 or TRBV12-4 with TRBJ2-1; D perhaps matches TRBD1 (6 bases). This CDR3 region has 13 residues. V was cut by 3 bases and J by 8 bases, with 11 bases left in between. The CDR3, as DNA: TGTGCCAGCAGTTTGGCAGGGGCGGATGAGCAGTTCTTC. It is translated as CASSLAGADEQFF.

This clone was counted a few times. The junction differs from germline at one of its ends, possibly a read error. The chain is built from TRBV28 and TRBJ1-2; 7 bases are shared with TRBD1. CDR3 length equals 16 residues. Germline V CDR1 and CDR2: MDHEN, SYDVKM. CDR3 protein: CASGLQGPYANYVYTF. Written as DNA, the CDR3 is TGTGCCAGCGGTTTACAGGGGCCCTATGCTAACTATGTCTACACCTTC.

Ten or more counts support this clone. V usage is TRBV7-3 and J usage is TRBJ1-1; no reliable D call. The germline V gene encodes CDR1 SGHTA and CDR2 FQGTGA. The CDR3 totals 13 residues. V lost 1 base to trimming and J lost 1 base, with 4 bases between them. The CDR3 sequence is CASSLNGNTEAFF. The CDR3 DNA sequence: TGTGCCAGCAGCTTAAACGGGAACACTGAAGCTTTCTTT.

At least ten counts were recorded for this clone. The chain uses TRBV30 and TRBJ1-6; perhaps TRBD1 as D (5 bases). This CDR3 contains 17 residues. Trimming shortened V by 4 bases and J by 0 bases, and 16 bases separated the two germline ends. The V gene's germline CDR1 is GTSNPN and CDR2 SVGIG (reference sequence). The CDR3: CAWTTRRQSSYNSPLHF. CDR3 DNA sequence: TGTGCCTGGACAACGAGGAGACAGAGCTCCTATAATTCACCCCTCCACTTT.

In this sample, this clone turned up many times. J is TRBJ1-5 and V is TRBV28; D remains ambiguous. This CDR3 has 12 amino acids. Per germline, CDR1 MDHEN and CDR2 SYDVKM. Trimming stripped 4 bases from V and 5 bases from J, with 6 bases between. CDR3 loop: CASSSYHQPQHF. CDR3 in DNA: TGTGCCAGCAGTTCGTATCATCAGCCCCAGCATTTT.

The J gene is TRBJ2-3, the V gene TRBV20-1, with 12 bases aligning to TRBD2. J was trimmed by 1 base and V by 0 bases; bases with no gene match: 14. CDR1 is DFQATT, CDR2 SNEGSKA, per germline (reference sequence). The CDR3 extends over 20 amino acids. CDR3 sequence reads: CSARDGLAGGCVYCTDTQYF. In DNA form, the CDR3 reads TGCAGTGCTAGAGATGGCCTAGCGGGGGGGTGTGTTTATTGCACAGATACGCAGTATTTT.

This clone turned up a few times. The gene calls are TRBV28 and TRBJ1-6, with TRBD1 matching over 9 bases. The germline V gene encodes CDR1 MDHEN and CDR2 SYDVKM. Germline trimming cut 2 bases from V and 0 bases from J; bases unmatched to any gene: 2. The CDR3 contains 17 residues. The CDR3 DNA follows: TGTGCCAGCAGTTTAGGGACAGGGTTCTCCTATAATTCACCCCTCCACTTT. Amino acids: CASSLGTGFSYNSPLHF.

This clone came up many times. CDR3 DNA: TGTGCCAGCAGCCGGGACCTGGGGGAGACCCAGTACTTC. Encoded protein: CASSRDLGETQYF. The rearrangement uses TRBV5-4 and TRBJ2-5, with D tentatively TRBD1 or TRBD2 (5 bases each). The germline V and J ends were trimmed by 4 bases and 5 bases, with 12 bases remaining between them. Germline lookup yields CDR1 SGHNT and CDR2 YYREEE (reference sequence). This CDR3 is 13 amino acids long.